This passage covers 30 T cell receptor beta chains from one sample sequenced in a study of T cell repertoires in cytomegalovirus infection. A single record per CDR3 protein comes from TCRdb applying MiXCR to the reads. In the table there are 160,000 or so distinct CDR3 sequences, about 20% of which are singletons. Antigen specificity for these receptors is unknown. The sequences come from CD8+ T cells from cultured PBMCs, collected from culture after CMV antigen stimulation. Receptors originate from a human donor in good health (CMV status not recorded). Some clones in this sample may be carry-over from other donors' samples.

The CDR3 DNA reads as TGTGCCAGCAGCTCCCGGGACAGTTACTACGAGCAGTACTTC. Translated, it gives CASSSRDSYYEQYF. The chain employs TRBV7-8 and TRBJ2-7; 7 bases fit TRBD1. The CDR3 runs 14 residues. CDR1 and CDR2 from the germline V gene are SGHVS and FQNEAQ. V gave up 4 bases and J gave up 3 bases; unmatched junction bases: 6.

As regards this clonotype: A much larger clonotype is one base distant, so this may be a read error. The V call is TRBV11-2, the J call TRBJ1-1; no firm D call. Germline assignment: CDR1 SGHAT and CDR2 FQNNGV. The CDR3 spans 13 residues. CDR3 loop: CASCLGRVQEAFF. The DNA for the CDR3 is TGTGCCAGCTGCTTAGGTCGAGTCCAGGAGGCTTTCTTT.

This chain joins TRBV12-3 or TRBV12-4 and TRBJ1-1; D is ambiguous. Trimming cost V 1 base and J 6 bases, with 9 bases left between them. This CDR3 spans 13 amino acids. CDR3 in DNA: TGTGCCAGCAGTTTAGTGATTGACTCTGAAGCTTTCTTT. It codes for CASSLVIDSEAFF.

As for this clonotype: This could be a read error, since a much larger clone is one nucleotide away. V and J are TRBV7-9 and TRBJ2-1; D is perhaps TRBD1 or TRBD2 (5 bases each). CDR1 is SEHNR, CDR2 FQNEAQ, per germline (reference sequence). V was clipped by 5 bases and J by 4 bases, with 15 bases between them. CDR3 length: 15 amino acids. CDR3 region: CASSPSSWGYNEQFF. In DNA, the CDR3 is TGTGCCAGCAGCCCCTCTAGCTGGGGGTACAATGAGCAGTTCTTC.

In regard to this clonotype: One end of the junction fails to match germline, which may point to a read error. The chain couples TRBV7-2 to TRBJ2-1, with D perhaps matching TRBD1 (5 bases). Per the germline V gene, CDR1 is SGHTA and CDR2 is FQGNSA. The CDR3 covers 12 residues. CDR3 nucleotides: TGTGCCAGCAGGTTAGGGGACAATGAGCAGTTCTTC. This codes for CASRLGDNEQFF.

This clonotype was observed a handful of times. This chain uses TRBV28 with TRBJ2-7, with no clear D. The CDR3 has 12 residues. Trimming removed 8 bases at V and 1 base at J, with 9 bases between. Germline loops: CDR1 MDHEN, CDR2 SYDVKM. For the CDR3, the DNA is TGTGCCAGCGTGAGTTCTTCCTACGAGCAGTACTTC. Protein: CASVSSSYEQYF.

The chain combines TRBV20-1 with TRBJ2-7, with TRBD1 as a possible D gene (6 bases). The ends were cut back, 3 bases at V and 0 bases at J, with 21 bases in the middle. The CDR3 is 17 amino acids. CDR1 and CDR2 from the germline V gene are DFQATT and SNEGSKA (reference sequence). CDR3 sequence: CSASRWSRGRRSYEQYF. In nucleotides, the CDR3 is TGCAGTGCTAGTCGCTGGTCCAGGGGTAGACGCTCCTACGAGCAGTACTTC.

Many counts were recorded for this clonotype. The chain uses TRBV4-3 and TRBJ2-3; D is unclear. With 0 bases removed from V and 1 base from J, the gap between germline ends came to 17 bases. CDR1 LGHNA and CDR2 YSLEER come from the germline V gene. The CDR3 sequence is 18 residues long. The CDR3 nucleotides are TGCGCCAGCAGCCAAGATCGGTTTGTGAGGCACCGCACAGATACGCAGTATTTT. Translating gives CASSQDRFVRHRTDTQYF.

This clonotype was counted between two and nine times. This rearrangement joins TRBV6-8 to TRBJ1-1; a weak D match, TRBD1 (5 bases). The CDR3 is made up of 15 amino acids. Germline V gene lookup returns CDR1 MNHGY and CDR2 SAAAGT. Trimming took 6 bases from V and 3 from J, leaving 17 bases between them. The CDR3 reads CASSPNPGRHTEAFF. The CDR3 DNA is TGTGCCAGCAGCCCCAATCCAGGGAGACACACTGAAGCTTTCTTT.

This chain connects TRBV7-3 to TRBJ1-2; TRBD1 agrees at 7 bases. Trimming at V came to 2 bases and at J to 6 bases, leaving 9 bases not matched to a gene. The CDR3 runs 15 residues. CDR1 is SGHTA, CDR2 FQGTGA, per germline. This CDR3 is CASSLEDRPANGYTF. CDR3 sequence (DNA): TGTGCCAGCAGCTTAGAGGACAGGCCGGCGAATGGCTACACCTTC.

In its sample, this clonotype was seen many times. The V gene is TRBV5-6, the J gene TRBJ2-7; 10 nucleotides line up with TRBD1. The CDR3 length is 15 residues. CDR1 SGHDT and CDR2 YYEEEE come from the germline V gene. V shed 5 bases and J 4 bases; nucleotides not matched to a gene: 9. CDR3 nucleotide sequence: TGTGCCAGCAGAGTAACCGGGACAGGGGTTTACGAGCAGTACTTC. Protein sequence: CASRVTGTGVYEQYF.

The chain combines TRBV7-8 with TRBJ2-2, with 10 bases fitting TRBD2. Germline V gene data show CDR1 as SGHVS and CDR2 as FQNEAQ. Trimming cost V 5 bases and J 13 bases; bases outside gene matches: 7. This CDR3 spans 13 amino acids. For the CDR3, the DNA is TGTGCCAGCAGCAGCGGGGGGGCCCGAAGGCTGTTTTTT. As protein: CASSSGGARRLFF.

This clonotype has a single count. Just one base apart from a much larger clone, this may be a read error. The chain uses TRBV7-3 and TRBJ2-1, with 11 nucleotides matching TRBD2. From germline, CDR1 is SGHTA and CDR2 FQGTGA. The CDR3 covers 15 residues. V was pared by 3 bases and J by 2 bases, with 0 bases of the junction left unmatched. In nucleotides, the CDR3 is TGTGCCAGCAGCTTTAGCGGGGGGGCCTACAATGAGCAGTTCTTC. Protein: CASSFSGGAYNEQFF.

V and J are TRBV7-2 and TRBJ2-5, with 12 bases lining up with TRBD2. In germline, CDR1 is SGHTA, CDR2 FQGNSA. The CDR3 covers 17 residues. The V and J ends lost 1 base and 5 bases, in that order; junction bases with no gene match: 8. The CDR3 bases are TGTGCCAGCAGCTTAGGTTTCCTAGCGGGGGGGCGGGAGACCCAGTACTTC. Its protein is CASSLGFLAGGRETQYF.

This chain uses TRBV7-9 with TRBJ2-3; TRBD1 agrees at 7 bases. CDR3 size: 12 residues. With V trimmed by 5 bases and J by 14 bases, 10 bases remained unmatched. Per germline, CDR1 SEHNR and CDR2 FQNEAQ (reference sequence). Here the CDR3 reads CASSQDRAVRYF. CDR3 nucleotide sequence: TGTGCCAGCAGCCAAGACAGGGCAGTGCGGTATTTT.

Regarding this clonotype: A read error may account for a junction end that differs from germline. CDR3 region: CASSWFSGVPQETQYF. CDR3 nucleotides: TGTGCAAGCAGTTGGTTTAGCGGGGTTCCCCAAGAGACCCAGTACTTC. V and J are TRBV6-2 or TRBV6-3 and TRBJ2-5, with 8 bases aligning to TRBD2. From germline, CDR1 is MNHEY and CDR2 SVGEGT. The CDR3 contains 16 residues.

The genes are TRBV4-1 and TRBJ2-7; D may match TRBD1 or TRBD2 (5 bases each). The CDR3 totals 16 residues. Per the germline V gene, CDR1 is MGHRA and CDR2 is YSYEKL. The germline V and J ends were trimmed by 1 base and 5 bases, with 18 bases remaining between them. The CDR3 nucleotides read TGCGCCAGCAGCCAAGGAACCGATTGGGGGATCCACGAGCAGTACTTC. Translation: CASSQGTDWGIHEQYF.

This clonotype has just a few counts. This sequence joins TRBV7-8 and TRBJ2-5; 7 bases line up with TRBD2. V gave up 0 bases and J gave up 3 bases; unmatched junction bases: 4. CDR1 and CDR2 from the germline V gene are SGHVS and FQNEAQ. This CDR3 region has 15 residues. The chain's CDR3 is CASSLATSAKETQYF. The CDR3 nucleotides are TGTGCCAGCAGCTTAGCTACTAGCGCAAAAGAGACCCAGTACTTC.

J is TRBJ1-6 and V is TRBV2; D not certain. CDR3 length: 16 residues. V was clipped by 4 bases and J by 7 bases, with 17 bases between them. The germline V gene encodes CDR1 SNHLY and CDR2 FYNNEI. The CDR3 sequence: CASSVLGRDGNSPLHF. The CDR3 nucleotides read TGTGCCAGCAGTGTATTGGGCCGCGACGGGAATTCACCCCTCCACTTT.

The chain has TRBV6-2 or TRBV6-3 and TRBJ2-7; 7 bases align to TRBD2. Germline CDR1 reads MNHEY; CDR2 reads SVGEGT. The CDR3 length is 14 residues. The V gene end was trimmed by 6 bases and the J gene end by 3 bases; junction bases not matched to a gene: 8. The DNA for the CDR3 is TGTGCCAGCAGAAAGGGTCTAGCGGTCTACGAGCAGTACTTC. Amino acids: CASRKGLAVYEQYF.

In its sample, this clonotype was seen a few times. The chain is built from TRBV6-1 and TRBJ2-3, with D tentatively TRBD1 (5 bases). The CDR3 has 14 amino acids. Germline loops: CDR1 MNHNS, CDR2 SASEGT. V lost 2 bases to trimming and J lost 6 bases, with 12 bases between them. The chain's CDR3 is CASSESAGWDTQYF. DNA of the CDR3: TGTGCCAGCAGTGAATCGGCAGGGTGGGATACGCAGTATTTT.

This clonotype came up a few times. CDR3 sequence: CASSFRQGRETQYF. DNA for the CDR3: TGTGCCAGCAGCTTCAGACAGGGACGAGAGACCCAGTACTTC. This sequence joins TRBV7-2 and TRBJ2-5; 7 nucleotides line up with TRBD1. After removal of 3 bases from V and 4 bases from J, the junction contained 5 bases not matched to a gene. Per the germline V gene, CDR1 is SGHTA and CDR2 is FQGNSA. This CDR3 spans 14 amino acids.

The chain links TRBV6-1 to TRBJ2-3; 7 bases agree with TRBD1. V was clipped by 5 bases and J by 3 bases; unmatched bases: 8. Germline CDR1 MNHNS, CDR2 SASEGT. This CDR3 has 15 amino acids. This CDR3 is CASSITGVRTDTQYF. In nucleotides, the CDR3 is TGTGCCAGCAGTATTACAGGGGTTCGGACAGATACGCAGTATTTT.

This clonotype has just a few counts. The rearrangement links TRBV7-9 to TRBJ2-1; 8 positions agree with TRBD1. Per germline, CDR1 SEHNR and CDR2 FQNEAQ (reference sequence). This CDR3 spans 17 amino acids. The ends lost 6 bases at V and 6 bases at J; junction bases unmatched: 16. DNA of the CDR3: TGTGCCAGCAGTTTCCCTGACGGCAGGGGGCCTTTCAATGAGCAGTTCTTC. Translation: CASSFPDGRGPFNEQFF.

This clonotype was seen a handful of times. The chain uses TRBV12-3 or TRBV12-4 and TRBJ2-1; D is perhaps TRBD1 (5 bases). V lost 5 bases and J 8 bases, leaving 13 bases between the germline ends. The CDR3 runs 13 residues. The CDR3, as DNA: TGTGCCAGCAGTCCCGGACACATCGATGAGCAGTTCTTC. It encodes CASSPGHIDEQFF.

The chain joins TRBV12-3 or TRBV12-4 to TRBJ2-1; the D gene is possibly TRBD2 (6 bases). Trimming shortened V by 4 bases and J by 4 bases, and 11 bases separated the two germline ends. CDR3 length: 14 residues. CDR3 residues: CASSYGGLYNEQFF. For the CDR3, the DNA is TGTGCCAGCAGTTACGGGGGTCTTTACAATGAGCAGTTCTTC.

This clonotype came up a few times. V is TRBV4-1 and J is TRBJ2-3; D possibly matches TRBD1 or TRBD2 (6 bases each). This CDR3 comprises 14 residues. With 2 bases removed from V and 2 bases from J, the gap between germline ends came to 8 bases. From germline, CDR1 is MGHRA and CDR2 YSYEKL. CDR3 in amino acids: CASSQPGATDTQYF. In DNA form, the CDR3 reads TGCGCCAGCAGCCAACCGGGGGCCACAGATACGCAGTATTTT.

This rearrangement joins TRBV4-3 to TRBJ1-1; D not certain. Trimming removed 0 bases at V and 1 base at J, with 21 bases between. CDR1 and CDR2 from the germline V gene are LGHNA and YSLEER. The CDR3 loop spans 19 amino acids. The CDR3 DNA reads TGCGCCAGCAGCCAAGATAGGAACCACAAAGACAAACGGAACACTGAAGCTTTCTTT. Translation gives CASSQDRNHKDKRNTEAFF.

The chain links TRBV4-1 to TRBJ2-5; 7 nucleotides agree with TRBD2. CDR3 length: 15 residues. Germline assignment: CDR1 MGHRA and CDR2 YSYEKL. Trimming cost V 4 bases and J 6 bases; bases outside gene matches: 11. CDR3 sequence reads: CASSLVGGGVQTQYF. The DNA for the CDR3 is TGCGCCAGCAGCCTCGTTGGGGGGGGGGTCCAGACCCAGTACTTC.

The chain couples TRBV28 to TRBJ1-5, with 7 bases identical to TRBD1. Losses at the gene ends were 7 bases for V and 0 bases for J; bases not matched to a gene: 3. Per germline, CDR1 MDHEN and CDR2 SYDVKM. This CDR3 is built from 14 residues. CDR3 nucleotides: TGTGCCAGCAACAGGGACAGTAGCAATCAGCCCCAGCATTTT. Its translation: CASNRDSSNQPQHF.